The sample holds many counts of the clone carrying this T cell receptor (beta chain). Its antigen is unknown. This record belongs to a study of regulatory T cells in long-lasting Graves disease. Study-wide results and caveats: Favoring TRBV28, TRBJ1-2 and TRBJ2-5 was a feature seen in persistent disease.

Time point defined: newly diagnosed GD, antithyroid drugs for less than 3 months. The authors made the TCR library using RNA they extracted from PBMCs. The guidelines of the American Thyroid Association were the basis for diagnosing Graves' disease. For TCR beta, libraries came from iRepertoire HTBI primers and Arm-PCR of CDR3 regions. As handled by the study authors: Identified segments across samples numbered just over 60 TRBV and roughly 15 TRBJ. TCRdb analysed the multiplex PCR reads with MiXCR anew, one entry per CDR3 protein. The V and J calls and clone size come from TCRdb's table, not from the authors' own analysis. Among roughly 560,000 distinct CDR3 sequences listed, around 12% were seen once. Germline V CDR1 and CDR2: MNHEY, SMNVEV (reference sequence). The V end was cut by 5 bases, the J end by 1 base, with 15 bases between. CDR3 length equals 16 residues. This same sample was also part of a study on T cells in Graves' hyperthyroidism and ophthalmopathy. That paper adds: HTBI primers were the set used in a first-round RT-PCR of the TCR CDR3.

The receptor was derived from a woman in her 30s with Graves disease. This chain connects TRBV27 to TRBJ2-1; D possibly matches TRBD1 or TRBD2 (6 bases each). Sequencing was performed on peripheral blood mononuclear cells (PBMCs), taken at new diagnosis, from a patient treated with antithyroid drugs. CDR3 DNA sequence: TGTGCCAGCAGTAGGGGGGCGGGTATGTCCTACAATGAGCAGTTCTTC. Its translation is CASSRGAGMSYNEQFF.